These 29 T cell receptor beta chains were sequenced from one sample in a study of T cell repertoires in cytomegalovirus infection. These receptors' targets are unknown. TCRdb reprocessed the reads with MiXCR, giving one entry per CDR3 protein. The repertoire has 450,000 to 650,000 distinct CDR3 sequences, approximately 40% of them found once; the top ten carry 40% to 60%. Sequenced material: cultured PBMCs, taken from culture after CMV antigen stimulation. The receptors stem from a human donor in good health (CMV status not recorded). Some clones in this sample may be carry-over from other donors' samples.

This clonotype occurred once. The rearrangement uses TRBV6-1 and TRBJ2-1, with 7 positions matching TRBD2. Unmatched junction bases numbered 15, after V lost 5 bases and J lost 8 bases. The CDR3 totals 16 residues. CDR1 and CDR2 (germline): MNHNS, SASEGT. CDR3 protein: CASSPASGGLWDEQFF. CDR3 DNA sequence: TGTGCCAGCAGTCCTGCTAGCGGAGGACTCTGGGATGAGCAGTTCTTC.

The V and J genes are TRBV20-1 and TRBJ2-3, with TRBD2 matching 9 bases. Germline V gene data show CDR1 as DFQATT and CDR2 as SNEGSKA (reference sequence). Trimming cost V 6 bases and J 5 bases; bases outside gene matches: 9. The CDR3 spans 14 residues. CDR3 sequence (DNA): TGCAGTGCGGAACCGGGACTAGCTCTAGATACGCAGTATTTT. Encoded protein: CSAEPGLALDTQYF.

The rearrangement links TRBV20-1 to TRBJ2-3, with 9 bases identical to TRBD2. Germline-derived CDR1 and CDR2 are DFQATT and SNEGSKA (reference sequence). CDR3 size: 18 residues. V shed 5 bases, J shed 3 bases, and the junction held 18 bases outside the gene matches. The DNA for the CDR3 is TGCAGTGCTGGACGGGAAGTAGCGGGAGCCCTTGGGACAGATACGCAGTATTTT. It translates to CSAGREVAGALGTDTQYF.

This clonotype occurred a few times. This chain links TRBV24-1 with TRBJ2-3; possibly TRBD1 for D (6 bases). In germline, CDR1 is KGHDR, CDR2 SFDVKD. The germline V and J ends were trimmed by 8 bases and 0 bases, with 11 bases remaining between them. The CDR3 totals 14 residues. For the CDR3, the DNA is TGTGCCACCAAGCAGGGGAACAGCACAGATACGCAGTATTTT. As protein: CATKQGNSTDTQYF.

The genes are TRBV20-1 and TRBJ2-1; a possible D gene is TRBD1 (6 bases). The germline CDR1 and CDR2 sequences are DFQATT and SNEGSKA (reference sequence). The CDR3 runs to 15 residues. V lost 0 bases, J lost 2 bases, and 11 bases lay in between. Here the CDR3 reads CSARDRTATYNEQFF. The CDR3 nucleotides read TGCAGTGCTAGAGATCGGACAGCGACCTACAATGAGCAGTTCTTC.

This clonotype was seen more than once but under ten times. The rearrangement joins TRBV27 to TRBJ2-1; 13 nucleotides match TRBD2. This CDR3 has 16 residues. Per the germline V gene, CDR1 is MNHEY and CDR2 is SMNVEV (reference sequence). The trim removed 2 bases at V and 9 bases at J, leaving 7 bases unmatched. CDR3 amino acids: CASSLVGLAGAAEQFF. CDR3 in DNA: TGTGCCAGCAGTTTAGTCGGACTAGCGGGAGCGGCTGAGCAGTTCTTC.

The chain recombines TRBV6-1 with TRBJ1-2; no clear D gene. Trimming took 8 bases from V and 7 from J, leaving 11 bases between them. This CDR3 spans 11 amino acids. Germline CDR1 MNHNS, CDR2 SASEGT. CDR3 nucleotides: TGTGCCAGCGGTAGAGGTAGTGGCTACACCTTC. This gives the protein CASGRGSGYTF.

There are a few counts of this clonotype. The V call is TRBV7-2, the J call TRBJ1-2; D is undetermined. Germline V lookup: CDR1 SGHTA, CDR2 FQGNSA. This CDR3 is 14 amino acids long. V lost 3 bases and J 4 bases, leaving 12 bases between the germline ends. The CDR3 DNA sequence: TGTGCCAGCAGCTTGTCGGTCGATGGCTATGGCTACACCTTC. Amino acid sequence: CASSLSVDGYGYTF.

This clonotype showed up just a few times. The chain combines TRBV7-8 with TRBJ2-1; 9 bases are a match to TRBD2. This CDR3 is built from 15 residues. Germline values: CDR1 SGHVS, CDR2 FQNEAQ. V trimming: 5 bases; J trimming: 4 bases; junction bases outside the gene matches: 6. CDR3 sequence (DNA): TGTGCCAGCAGCCCACGGACTAGCGCGTACAATGAGCAGTTCTTC. Protein: CASSPRTSAYNEQFF.

The chain recombines TRBV7-2 with TRBJ1-1, with D possibly being TRBD1 (5 bases). The CDR3 has 15 amino acids. The germline gives CDR1 SGHTA, CDR2 FQGNSA. Trimming left V 2 bases short and J 1 base short, with 11 bases between. CDR3 in amino acids: CASSLLRGGNTEAFF. The CDR3 DNA reads as TGTGCCAGCAGCTTATTAAGGGGCGGGAACACTGAAGCTTTCTTT.

In this sample, this clonotype turned up a few times. CDR3 protein: CASSSPPQGNQPQHF. DNA for the CDR3: TGTGCCAGCAGCTCACCCCCACAGGGCAATCAGCCCCAGCATTTT. This chain links TRBV7-2 with TRBJ1-5; D perhaps matches TRBD1 (5 bases). Germline-derived CDR1 and CDR2 are SGHTA and FQGNSA. Trimming took 4 bases from V and 2 from J, leaving 12 bases between them. This CDR3 is built from 15 residues. The whole variable domain, remainder taken from reference TRBV7-2 and TRBJ1-5, is GAGVSQSPSNKVTEKGKDVELRCDPISGHTALYWYRQSLGQGLEFLIYFQGNSAPDKSGLPSDRFSAERTGGSVSTLTIQRTQQEDSAVYLCASSSPPQGNQPQHFGDGTRLSIL.

This chain uses TRBV6-1 with TRBJ2-5; D is ambiguous. This CDR3 comprises 14 residues. The germline V gene encodes CDR1 MNHNS and CDR2 SASEGT. Trimming pared 0 bases from V and 5 bases from J, leaving 10 bases between. The CDR3 DNA is TGTGCCAGCAGTGAAGCTGGAGTCCGGGAGACCCAGTACTTC. Translating it yields CASSEAGVRETQYF.

The chain recombines TRBV19 with TRBJ2-4; no firm D call. V shed 10 bases and J shed 2 bases, with 21 bases lying between them. Germline-derived CDR1 and CDR2 are LNHDA and SQIVND (reference sequence). This CDR3 region has 16 residues. The CDR3 loop reads CATTPRLSITKNIQYF. For the CDR3, the DNA is TGTGCCACCACACCTAGGCTCTCTATAACCAAAAACATTCAGTACTTC.

The rearrangement links TRBV5-4 to TRBJ2-1; 13 nucleotides agree with TRBD2. This CDR3 is built from 16 residues. Germline trimming cut 4 bases from V and 6 bases from J; bases unmatched to any gene: 7. Germline V gene sequence: CDR1 SGHNT, CDR2 YYREEE (reference sequence). As DNA, the CDR3 is TGTGCCAGCAGCCCGCCGGGACTAGCGGGACTCAATGAGCAGTTCTTC. Amino acid sequence: CASSPPGLAGLNEQFF.

The J gene is TRBJ1-6, the V gene TRBV10-3; D perhaps matches TRBD1 (6 bases). Germline values: CDR1 ENHRY, CDR2 SYGVKD. The CDR3 spans 16 residues. Trimming shortened V by 4 bases and J by 11 bases, and 21 bases separated the two germline ends. CDR3 coding DNA: TGTGCCATCAGTGTTGAACCTAGGTCGGGGGCCACACCCCTCCACTTT. This translates into CAISVEPRSGATPLHF.

This sequence joins TRBV7-2 and TRBJ1-2; no clear D gene. The germline V and J ends were trimmed by 5 bases and 3 bases, with 13 bases remaining between them. CDR3 length: 14 residues. From germline, CDR1 is SGHTA and CDR2 FQGNSA. The CDR3 spells CASSQTISDYGYTF. CDR3 DNA sequence: TGTGCCAGCAGCCAGACCATTTCGGACTATGGCTACACCTTC.

The chain uses TRBV7-2 and TRBJ2-1; 11 nucleotides align to TRBD2. Germline-derived CDR1 and CDR2 are SGHTA and FQGNSA. There are 17 residues in the CDR3. The J segment lost 7 bases and the V segment lost 1 base, leaving 9 bases of the junction unmatched. The CDR3 sequence: CASSLVIAGGRRNEQFF. DNA of the CDR3: TGTGCCAGCAGCTTAGTTATAGCGGGGGGGCGGCGGAATGAGCAGTTCTTC. Using reference TRBV7-2 and TRBJ2-1 for the parts outside the CDR3, the full variable domain is GAGVSQSPSNKVTEKGKDVELRCDPISGHTALYWYRQSLGQGLEFLIYFQGNSAPDKSGLPSDRFSAERTGGSVSTLTIQRTQQEDSAVYLCASSLVIAGGRRNEQFFGPGTRLTVL.

The table lists this clonotype with a count of one. This chain uses TRBV28 with TRBJ2-7; the D is unclear. Germline V gene lookup returns CDR1 MDHEN and CDR2 SYDVKM. Trimming removed 5 bases from V and 2 bases from J, with 16 bases in between. CDR3 length: 15 residues. The CDR3 nucleotides read TGTGCCAGCAGTCGGGTCCCAGGTCTCCCCTACGAGCAGTACTTC. Residues: CASSRVPGLPYEQYF.

The chain joins TRBV5-4 to TRBJ2-2, with 7 bases that match TRBD1. Germline CDR1 reads SGHNT; CDR2 reads YYREEE (reference sequence). This CDR3 is built from 17 residues. Trimming took 0 bases from V and 5 from J; bases not matched to a gene: 10. Written as DNA, the CDR3 is TGTGCCAGCAGCTTGGGGTCAGGGGGTGGGACAACCGGGGAGCTGTTTTTT. It specifies CASSLGSGGGTTGELFF. The full variable domain, rest sourced from reference TRBV5-4 and TRBJ2-2, is ETGVTQSPTHLIKTRGQQVTLRCSSQSGHNTVSWYQQALGQGPQFIFQYYREEENGRGNFPPRFSGLQFPNYSSELNVNALELDDSALYLCASSLGSGGGTTGELFFGEGSRLTVL.

Only a few counts were recorded for this clonotype. The chain joins TRBV7-9 to TRBJ1-5, with a weak D call TRBD1 (6 bases). Deletions cut 3 bases from V and 6 bases from J, with 9 bases between. The CDR3 runs 13 residues. CDR1 and CDR2 (germline): SEHNR, FQNEAQ (reference sequence). In DNA, the CDR3 is TGTGCCAGCAGCTTTTTAGGGGGTCAGCCCCAGCATTTT. Translated: CASSFLGGQPQHF.

The chain is built from TRBV20-1 and TRBJ1-6; D remains unclear. With 3 bases removed from V and 7 bases from J, the gap between germline ends came to 16 bases. Germline CDR1 reads DFQATT; CDR2 reads SNEGSKA (reference sequence). The CDR3 totals 15 residues. The CDR3 DNA is TGCAGTGCTAGGGCCCAGGCCTTCTCAAATTCACCCCTCCACTTT. Amino acids: CSARAQAFSNSPLHF.

V and J are TRBV20-1 and TRBJ2-6; D unresolved. V lost 6 bases and J lost 5, with 8 bases in between. Germline CDR1 and CDR2: DFQATT and SNEGSKA (reference sequence). The CDR3 has 12 amino acids. The CDR3 DNA is TGCAGTGCCCTAGTCTGGGCCAACGTCCTGACTTTC. Its translation is CSALVWANVLTF.

The V and J genes are TRBV6-5 and TRBJ1-6; TRBD1 is a possible D gene (5 bases). The V end was cut by 0 bases, the J end by 2 bases, with 11 bases between. The length of the CDR3 is 17 residues. Germline V gene lookup returns CDR1 MNHEY and CDR2 SVGAGI. The CDR3 DNA reads as TGTGCCAGCAGTTACTCGATCTCGGGGGCCTATAATTCACCCCTCCACTTT. Residues: CASSYSISGAYNSPLHF.

In its sample, this clonotype was seen a few times. A junction end diverges from the germline sequence, so it may reflect a read error. V gene TRBV7-9 combines with J gene TRBJ2-4; D is ambiguous. Germline loops: CDR1 SEHNR, CDR2 FQNEAQ (reference sequence). The CDR3 is made up of 13 amino acids. CDR3 bases: TGTGCCAGCAGCTTAGATGCATTGGGCAGGCCGGTCTTC. This sequence encodes CASSLDALGRPVF.

This clonotype appeared many times. This chain links TRBV10-3 with TRBJ1-3; D possibly corresponds to TRBD1 (6 bases). The ends were cut back, 5 bases at V and 0 bases at J, with 14 bases in the middle. This CDR3 is built from 16 residues. Germline CDR1 and CDR2: ENHRY and SYGVKD. CDR3 amino acids: CAISPSPRGSGNTIYF. CDR3 nucleotide sequence: TGTGCCATCAGTCCCTCCCCCAGGGGCTCTGGAAACACCATATATTTT.

This clonotype was seen a handful of times. The chain combines TRBV28 with TRBJ1-1; 8 bases are shared with TRBD1. The CDR3 is made up of 16 amino acids. Germline assignment: CDR1 MDHEN and CDR2 SYDVKM. The V and J ends lost 5 bases and 0 bases, in that order; junction bases with no gene match: 8. The CDR3 is CASSPRTGPMNTEAFF. CDR3 DNA sequence: TGTGCCAGCAGTCCACGGACAGGGCCCATGAACACTGAAGCTTTCTTT.

The V call is TRBV7-4, the J call TRBJ2-1, with D possibly being TRBD1 (5 bases). Trimming pared 6 bases from V and 14 bases from J, leaving 20 bases between. This CDR3 contains 13 residues. The germline V gene encodes CDR1 SGHVT and CDR2 SQSDAQ. CDR3 sequence: CASRHVRAEGEFF. The CDR3 region has the DNA TGTGCCAGCAGGCACGTCCGGGCCGAAGGGGAGTTCTTC.

The chain employs TRBV4-3 and TRBJ1-4; possible D gene TRBD1, 6 bases. The V gene's germline CDR1 is LGHNA and CDR2 YSLEER. The V and J ends lost 0 bases and 0 bases respectively, with 11 bases between them. The CDR3 runs to 17 residues. The CDR3 region has the DNA TGCGCCAGCAGCCAAGATCCGGACAGTGCAACTAATGAAAAACTGTTTTTT. Its protein is CASSQDPDSATNEKLFF.

This chain joins TRBV7-6 and TRBJ2-1; D is uncertain. Germline CDR1 is SGHVS and CDR2 is FNYEAQ. The CDR3 covers 14 residues. Between the trimmed V and J ends, which lost 0 bases and 4 bases, there was a span of 7 bases. CDR3 amino acids: CASSLAPIYNEQFF. In DNA form, the CDR3 reads TGTGCCAGCAGCTTAGCCCCGATTTACAATGAGCAGTTCTTC.